The source of this T cell receptor beta chain is a study of glioma-infiltrating T cells. The iRepertoire nested amplicon-rescue multiplex PCR amplified TCR alpha and beta CDR3s from RNA. TCRdb independently ran MiXCR on the multiplex PCR reads; one entry per CDR3 protein. Of some 180,000 distinct CDR3 sequences in the sample, 32% were seen once. The TCR was taken from a human donor with low-grade glioma or glioblastoma, undergoing nonglioma brain surgery, or in good health (not recorded which). Specimen: glioma tissue, nonneoplastic brain tissue, or PBMCs (not recorded which).

The CDR3 loop reads CASSLWVLDMNTEAFF. The CDR3 nucleotides read TGTGCCAGCAGTTTGTGGGTTCTAGATATGAACACTGAAGCTTTCTTT. The chain is built from TRBV27 and TRBJ1-1; unclear D gene. This CDR3 has 16 residues. Trimming removed 3 bases from V and 0 bases from J, with 14 bases in between. Germline CDR1 reads MNHEY; CDR2 reads SMNVEV (reference sequence).